The TCR beta chain described here comes from a study of cytomegalovirus exposure and HLA in healthy donors. The CDR3 length is 14 residues. Amplification used 60 Vbeta primers and 13 Jbeta primers. TCRdb's table, derived via immunoSEQ multiplex PCR, lists solely in-frame clones and lacks some. With just under 80,000 clones in the sample, the ten largest clones hold 3% to 4%. The chain is built from TRBV12-1 and TRBJ2-7; no check of the table's D call, TRBD2, against the DNA was made. TRBV12-1 is described as a pseudogene. This clonotype originated in a young man in good health and CMV-seropositive. The specimen sequenced was PBMCs. The CDR3 reads CASLPAGRNAEQYF. DNA of the CDR3: TGTGCCAGTTTACCGGCGGGACGGAACGCCGAGCAGTACTTC.